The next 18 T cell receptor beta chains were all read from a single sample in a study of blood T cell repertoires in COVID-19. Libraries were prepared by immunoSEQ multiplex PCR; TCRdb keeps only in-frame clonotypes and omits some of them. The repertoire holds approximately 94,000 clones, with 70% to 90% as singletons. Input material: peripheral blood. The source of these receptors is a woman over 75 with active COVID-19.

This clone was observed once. The CDR3 nucleotides read TGTGCCAGCTCACCGACTAGCGGGAGGAGTAATGAGCAGTTCTTC. Translation gives CASSPTSGRSNEQFF. This sequence joins TRBV18 and TRBJ2-1; 13 positions agree with TRBD2. J lost 7 bases, V lost 3 bases, and 3 bases had no gene match. CDR1 KGHSH and CDR2 LQKENI come from the germline V gene. The CDR3 is 15 residues long.

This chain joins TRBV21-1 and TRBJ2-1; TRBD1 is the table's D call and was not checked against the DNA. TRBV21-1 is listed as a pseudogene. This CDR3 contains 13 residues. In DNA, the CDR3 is TGTGCCAGACGAGGACAGGGGAGGGTAGGGCAGTTCTTC. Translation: CARRGQGRVGQFF.

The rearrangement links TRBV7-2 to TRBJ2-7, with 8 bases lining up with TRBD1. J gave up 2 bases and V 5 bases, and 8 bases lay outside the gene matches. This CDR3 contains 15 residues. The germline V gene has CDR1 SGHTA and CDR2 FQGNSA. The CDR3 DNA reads TGTGCCAGCAGCCCCCGACAGGGGCCAGCCTACGAGCAGTACTTC. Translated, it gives CASSPRQGPAYEQYF.

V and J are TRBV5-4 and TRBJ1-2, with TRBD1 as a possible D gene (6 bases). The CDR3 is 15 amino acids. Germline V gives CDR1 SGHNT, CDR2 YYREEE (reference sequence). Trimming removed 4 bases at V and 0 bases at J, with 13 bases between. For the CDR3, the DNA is TGTGCCAGCAGCCCGGCGACAGGTACTAACTATGGCTACACCTTC. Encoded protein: CASSPATGTNYGYTF.

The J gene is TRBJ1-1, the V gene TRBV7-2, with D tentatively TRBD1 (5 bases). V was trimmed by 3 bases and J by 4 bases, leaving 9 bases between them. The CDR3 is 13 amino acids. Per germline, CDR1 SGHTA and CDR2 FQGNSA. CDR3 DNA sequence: TGTGCCAGCAGCTTTAGGGGCCCCACTGAAGCTTTCTTT. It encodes CASSFRGPTEAFF.

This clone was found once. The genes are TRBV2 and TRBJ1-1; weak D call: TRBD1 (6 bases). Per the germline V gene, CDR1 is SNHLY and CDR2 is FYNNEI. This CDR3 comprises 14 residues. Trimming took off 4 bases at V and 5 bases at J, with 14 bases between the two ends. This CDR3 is CASSATGFRTEAFF. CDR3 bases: TGTGCCAGCAGTGCAACAGGGTTTCGGACTGAAGCTTTCTTT. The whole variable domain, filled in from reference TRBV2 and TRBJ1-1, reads EPEVTQTPSHQVTQMGQEVILRCVPISNHLYFYWYRQILGQKVEFLVSFYNNEISEKSEIFDDQFSVERPDGSNFTLKIRSTKLEDSAMYFCASSATGFRTEAFFGQGTRLTVV.

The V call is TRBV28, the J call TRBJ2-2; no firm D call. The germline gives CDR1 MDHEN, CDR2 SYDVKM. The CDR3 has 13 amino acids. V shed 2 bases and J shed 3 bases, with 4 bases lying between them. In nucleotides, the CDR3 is TGTGCCAGCAGTTTAAGCGACACCGGGGAGCTGTTTTTT. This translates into CASSLSDTGELFF.

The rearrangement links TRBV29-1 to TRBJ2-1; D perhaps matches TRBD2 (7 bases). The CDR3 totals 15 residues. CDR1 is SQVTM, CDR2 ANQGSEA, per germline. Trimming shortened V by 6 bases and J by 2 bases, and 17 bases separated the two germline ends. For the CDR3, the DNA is TGCAGCGTAACCTTAAGGGGGAGGGCCTACAATGAGCAGTTCTTC. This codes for CSVTLRGRAYNEQFF.

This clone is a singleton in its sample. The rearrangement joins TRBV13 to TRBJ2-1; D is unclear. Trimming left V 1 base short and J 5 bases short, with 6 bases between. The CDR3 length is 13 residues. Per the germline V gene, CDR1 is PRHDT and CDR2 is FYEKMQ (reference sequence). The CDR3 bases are TGTGCCAGCAGCTTAGTACGGGACAATGAGCAGTTCTTC. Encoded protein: CASSLVRDNEQFF.

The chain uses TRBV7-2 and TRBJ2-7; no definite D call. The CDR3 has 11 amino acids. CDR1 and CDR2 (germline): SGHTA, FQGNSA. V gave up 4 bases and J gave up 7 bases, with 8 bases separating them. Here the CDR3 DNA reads TGTGCCAGCAGCTCCACTCGGGAGCAGTACTTC. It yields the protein CASSSTREQYF.

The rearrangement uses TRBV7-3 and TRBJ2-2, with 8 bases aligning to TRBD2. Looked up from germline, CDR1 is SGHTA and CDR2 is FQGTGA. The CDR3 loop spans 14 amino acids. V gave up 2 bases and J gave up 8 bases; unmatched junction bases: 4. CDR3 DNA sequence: TGTGCCAGCAGCTTACAGCGGGAGATAGGGGAGCTGTTTTTT. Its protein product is CASSLQREIGELFF.

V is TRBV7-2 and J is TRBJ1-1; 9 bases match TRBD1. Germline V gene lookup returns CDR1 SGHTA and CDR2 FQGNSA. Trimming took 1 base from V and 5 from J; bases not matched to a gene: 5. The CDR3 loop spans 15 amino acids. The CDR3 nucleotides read TGTGCCAGCAGCTTAGTGGGACAGGGTGGAACTGAAGCTTTCTTT. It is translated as CASSLVGQGGTEAFF.

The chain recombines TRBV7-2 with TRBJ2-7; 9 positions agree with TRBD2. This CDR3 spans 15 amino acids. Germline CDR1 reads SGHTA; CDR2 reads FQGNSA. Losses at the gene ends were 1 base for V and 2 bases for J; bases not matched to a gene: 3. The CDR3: CASSLVAGGTYEQYF. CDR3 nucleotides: TGTGCCAGCAGCTTAGTGGCGGGAGGGACCTACGAGCAGTACTTC.

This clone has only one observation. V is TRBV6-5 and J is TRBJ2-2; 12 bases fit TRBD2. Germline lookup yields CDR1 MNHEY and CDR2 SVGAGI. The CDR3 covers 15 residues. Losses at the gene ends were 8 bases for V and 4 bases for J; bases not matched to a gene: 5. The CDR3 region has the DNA TGTGCCAGCGGCCGGACTAGCGGGATCACCGGGGAGCTGTTTTTT. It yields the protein CASGRTSGITGELFF.

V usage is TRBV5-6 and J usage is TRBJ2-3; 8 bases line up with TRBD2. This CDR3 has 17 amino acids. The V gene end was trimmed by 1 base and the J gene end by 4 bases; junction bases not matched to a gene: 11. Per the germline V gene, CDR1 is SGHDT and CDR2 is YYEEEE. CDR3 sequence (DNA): TGTGCCAGCAGCTTGCTTCCCGGCGGGAGGTTGGCAGATACGCAGTATTTT. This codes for CASSLLPGGRLADTQYF.

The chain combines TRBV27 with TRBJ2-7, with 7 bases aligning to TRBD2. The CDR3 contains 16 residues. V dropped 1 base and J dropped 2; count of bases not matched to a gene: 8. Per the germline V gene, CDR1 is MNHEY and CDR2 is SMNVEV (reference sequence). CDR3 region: CASSLWGGTETYEQYF. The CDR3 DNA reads TGTGCCAGCAGTTTATGGGGGGGGACGGAAACCTACGAGCAGTACTTC.

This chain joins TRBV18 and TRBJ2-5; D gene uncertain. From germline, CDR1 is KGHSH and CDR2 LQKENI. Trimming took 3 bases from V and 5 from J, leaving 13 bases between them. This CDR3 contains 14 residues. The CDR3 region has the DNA TGTGCCAGCTCACCCTCCCCGGGTCGGGAGACCCAGTACTTC. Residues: CASSPSPGRETQYF.

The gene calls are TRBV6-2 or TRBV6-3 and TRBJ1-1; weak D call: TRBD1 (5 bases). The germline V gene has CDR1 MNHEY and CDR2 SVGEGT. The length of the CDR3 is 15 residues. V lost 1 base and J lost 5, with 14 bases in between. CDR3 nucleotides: TGTGCCAGCAGTTACTGGCGGGGGATGGTAACTGAAGCTTTCTTT. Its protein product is CASSYWRGMVTEAFF.